The 7 T cell receptor beta chains in this list originate from one sample, sequenced in a study of cytomegalovirus exposure and HLA in healthy donors. A multiplex PCR was run with 60 Vbeta primers and 13 Jbeta primers. The repertoire was sequenced with immunoSEQ multiplex PCR; TCRdb's copy has only in-frame clones and lacks some. This sample has around 150,000 clones, with roughly 79% found just once. Sample: PBMCs. The origin of the receptors is a woman in her 40s in good health and CMV-seronegative.

The V and J genes are TRBV29-1 and TRBJ1-5, with 7 bases lining up with TRBD1. After removal of 4 bases from V and 2 bases from J, the junction contained 2 bases not matched to a gene. Germline CDR1 and CDR2: SQVTM and ANQGSEA. There are 13 residues in the CDR3. The CDR3 nucleotides are TGCAGCGTTGGAGGGGGCGGCAATCAGCCCCAGCATTTT. Amino acid sequence: CSVGGGGNQPQHF.

The rearrangement uses TRBV28 and TRBJ2-3; tentative D call: TRBD1 (6 bases). Germline assignment: CDR1 MDHEN and CDR2 SYDVKM. The germline V and J ends were trimmed by 10 bases and 0 bases, with 8 bases remaining between them. This CDR3 comprises 12 residues. CDR3 DNA: TGTGCCACCACAGGGAGCACAGATACGCAGTATTTT. Its protein is CATTGSTDTQYF.

The chain employs TRBV5-5 and TRBJ1-5, with TRBD1 matching 7 bases. CDR3 size: 14 residues. The V segment lost 4 bases and the J segment 3 bases; nucleotides outside the gene matches: 4. CDR1 and CDR2 from the germline V gene are SGHKS and YYEKEE (reference sequence). The CDR3 DNA follows: TGTGCCAGCAGCGGGACAGATAACAATCAGCCCCAGCATTTT. Translating it yields CASSGTDNNQPQHF.

The chain joins TRBV11-2 to TRBJ1-5; 7 nucleotides agree with TRBD1. CDR1 is SGHAT, CDR2 FQNNGV, per germline. The CDR3 is 13 residues long. The trim removed 5 bases at V and 5 bases at J, leaving 3 bases unmatched. This chain's CDR3 is CASSRQGDQPQHF. The DNA of the CDR3 is TGTGCCAGCAGCAGACAGGGAGATCAGCCCCAGCATTTT.

This clone turned up a few times. V usage is TRBV10-3 and J usage is TRBJ1-1; tentative D call: TRBD1 (6 bases). Per germline, CDR1 ENHRY and CDR2 SYGVKD. The CDR3 covers 14 residues. With 6 bases removed from V and 0 bases from J, the gap between germline ends came to 11 bases. The DNA of the CDR3 is TGTGCCATCAGCACCGGGGGGCTGAACACTGAAGCTTTCTTT. Residues: CAISTGGLNTEAFF.

V gene TRBV10-3 combines with J gene TRBJ2-1, with 8 bases lining up with TRBD2. From germline, CDR1 is ENHRY and CDR2 SYGVKD. The junction had 12 bases not matched to a gene; V was cut back by 3 bases and J by 5 bases. This CDR3 spans 17 amino acids. This CDR3 is CAISDPGGREANNEQFF. The CDR3 DNA reads TGTGCCATCAGTGACCCCGGGGGGCGGGAGGCAAACAATGAGCAGTTCTTC.

This chain joins TRBV5-6 and TRBJ2-7; TRBD2 aligns across 8 bases. The CDR3 runs to 13 residues. Germline CDR1 SGHDT, CDR2 YYEEEE. The J segment lost 2 bases and the V segment lost 3 bases, leaving 1 base of the junction unmatched. CDR3 in DNA: TGTGCCAGCAGCTGGGGACTAGCCTACGAGCAGTACTTC. Translation gives CASSWGLAYEQYF.